The sequence of this T cell receptor (beta chain) was determined in a study of T cell responses to AZD1222 COVID-19 vaccine. The method was immunoSEQ multiplex PCR; TCRdb's version includes in-frame clones alone and lacks a portion of them. The sample lists some 150,000 clones, approximately 94% occurring once. V shed 7 bases, J shed 4 bases, and the junction held 6 bases outside the gene matches. CDR1 and CDR2 from the germline V gene are SQVTM and ANQGSEA. There are 14 residues in the CDR3. This TCR derives from an adult in good health. The sample consisted of peripheral blood, taken on day 0 of AZD1222 vaccination. The chain uses TRBV29-1 and TRBJ2-2; 10 nucleotides agree with TRBD2. CDR3 nucleotide sequence: TGCAGCGCGAGGACTAGCGGCGGCACCGGGGAGCTGTTTTTT. It specifies CSARTSGGTGELFF.